The subject of this entry is one T cell receptor beta chain. At the DNA level, this CDR3 is encoded by other sequences in the same sample as well. The data are from a study of OX40 agonist ivuxolimab in advanced cancers. Background on the study: Patients received the agonistic anti-OX40 (CD134) antibody ivuxolimab. Participants averaged around 60 years of age (range roughly 23 to 79) and were around 80% male.

V lost 3 bases, J lost 3 bases, and 8 bases lay in between. The CDR3 loop spans 13 amino acids. Germline CDR1 SQVTM, CDR2 ANQGSEA. Some clones are missing from TCRdb's copy, which holds only in-frame ones; the method was immunoSEQ multiplex PCR. The sample contains around 80,000 clones, about 85% of which appear only once. This TCR was recovered from an adult with an advanced solid tumor such as melanoma, head and neck, liver or kidney cancer. The V gene is TRBV29-1, the J gene TRBJ1-4; D uncertain. Material: CD4+ or CD8+ T cells sorted from blood, obtained in a trial of the OX40 agonist ivuxolimab. DNA for the CDR3: TGCAGCGTTGACCGGGGAGCTAATGAAAAACTGTTTTTT. Encoded protein: CSVDRGANEKLFF.